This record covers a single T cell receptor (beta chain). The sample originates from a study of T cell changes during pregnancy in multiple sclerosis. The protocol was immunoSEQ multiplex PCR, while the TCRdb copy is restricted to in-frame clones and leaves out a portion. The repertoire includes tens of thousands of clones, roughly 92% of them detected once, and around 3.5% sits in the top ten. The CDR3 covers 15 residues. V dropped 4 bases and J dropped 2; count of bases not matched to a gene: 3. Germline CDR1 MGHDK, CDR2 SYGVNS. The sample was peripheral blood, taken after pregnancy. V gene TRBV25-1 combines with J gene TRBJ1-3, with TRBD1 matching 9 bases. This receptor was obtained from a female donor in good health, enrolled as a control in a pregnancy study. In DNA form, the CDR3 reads TGTGCCAGCAGTGTGGGACAGGGCGCTGGAAACACCATATATTTT. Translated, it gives CASSVGQGAGNTIYF.